This entry features one T cell receptor (beta chain) sequence. This sample was included in a study of patients and donors after allogeneic stem cell transplantation. One entry per CDR3 protein, called by TCRdb with MiXCR from the RT-PCR reads. Here the sample spans roughly 200,000 distinct CDR3 sequences, around 40% being singletons. This CDR3 has 12 residues. The V gene lost 2 bases and the J gene lost 5 bases, with 6 bases spanning the gap. Per the germline V gene, CDR1 is MNHNY and CDR2 is SVGAGI (reference sequence). This rearrangement joins TRBV6-6 to TRBJ1-2, with D unclear. The sequence came from a human donor who was either an allogeneic HSCT recipient or a stem cell or donor lymphocyte infusion donor (not recorded which). It is not recorded whose cells these are; they may come from a transplant donor. The sample taken for sequencing was blood, either unsorted or a sorted T cell fraction (not recorded which). CDR3 coding DNA: TGTGCCAGCAGTTACGGAGTTTATGGCTACACCTTC. This translates into CASSYGVYGYTF.